These 2 T cell receptor beta chains came from one sample sequenced in a study of blood T cell repertoires in COVID-19 (dated by TCRdb to the early 2020s). Library generation was performed with the immunoSEQ multiplex PCR assay. TCRdb took over this immuneACCESS table, retaining in-frame rearrangements with V and J assigned. Such tables are incomplete; in checked studies, under half of the missing clones stem from an unresolved V gene, and the remainder is unexplained. The sample table lists 150,000 to 200,000 clones, around nine tenths of them with a count of one. Together, the top ten hold roughly 3.9% of the sample. Sequenced material: peripheral blood. The receptors derive from a man younger than 35 with active or convalescent COVID-19.

The chain has TRBV5-5 and TRBJ2-7; tentative D call: TRBD2 (6 bases). V was trimmed by 4 bases and J by 3 bases, leaving 14 bases between them. This CDR3 contains 14 residues. The germline V gene has CDR1 SGHKS and CDR2 YYEKEE (reference sequence). For the CDR3, the DNA is TGTGCCAGCAGCCTGCCGGGGGAGTTCTACGAGCAGTACTTC. Protein product: CASSLPGEFYEQYF.

The rearrangement uses TRBV10-3 and TRBJ1-5; tentative D call: TRBD1 (5 bases). Germline V gene data show CDR1 as ENHRY and CDR2 as SYGVKD. The CDR3 runs 13 residues. V dropped 8 bases and J dropped 2 bases, with 10 bases sitting between them. CDR3 loop: CAIGDSGNQPQHF. Written as DNA, the CDR3 is TGTGCCATCGGCGACAGTGGCAATCAGCCCCAGCATTTT.